Following are 18 T cell receptor beta chains from one sample sequenced in a study of T cell responses to AZD1222 COVID-19 vaccine. The protocol was immunoSEQ multiplex PCR, while the TCRdb copy is restricted to in-frame clones and leaves out a portion. The table has under 150,000 clones, 80% to 90% seen once; the top ten hold more than 9.5%. The sample here was peripheral blood, taken on day 0 of MenACWY control vaccination. Receptors were obtained from an adult in good health.

The chain joins TRBV6-5 to TRBJ2-7, with TRBD2 matching 8 bases. Germline V CDR1 and CDR2: MNHEY, SVGAGI. The CDR3 is 14 residues long. The ends lost 5 bases at V and 0 bases at J; junction bases unmatched: 3. DNA of the CDR3: TGTGCCAGCAGTCTAGCGGGCCTCTCCTACGAGCAGTACTTC. It is translated as CASSLAGLSYEQYF.

The CDR3 DNA follows: TGTGCCAGCACCAAAACCACGCCTCTAAGTCCGGGAGTACTGTTCTTC. Protein sequence: CASTKTTPLSPGVLFF. The chain links TRBV11-3 to TRBJ2-1; a weak D match, TRBD2 (6 bases). The CDR3 sequence is 16 residues long. V lost 7 bases to trimming and J lost 15 bases, with 31 bases between them. Germline lookup yields CDR1 SGHNT and CDR2 YENEEA.

The V gene is TRBV11-2, the J gene TRBJ2-2; tentatively, D is TRBD1 or TRBD2 (5 bases each). V was clipped by 5 bases and J by 5 bases, with 15 bases between them. CDR3 size: 15 residues. Germline V gene sequence: CDR1 SGHAT, CDR2 FQNNGV. The CDR3 loop is CASSPAGAGTGELFF. The CDR3 coding sequence is TGTGCCAGCAGCCCGGCCGGGGCCGGAACCGGGGAGCTGTTTTTT.

CDR3 loop: CASRVTGGINSPLHF. The CDR3 DNA is TGTGCCAGCAGGGTCACAGGGGGCATTAATTCACCCCTCCACTTT. The V gene is TRBV27, the J gene TRBJ1-6; 9 bases agree with TRBD1. The CDR3 runs to 15 residues. V was clipped by 6 bases and J by 6 bases; unmatched bases: 6. CDR1 is MNHEY and CDR2 is SMNVEV in the germline V gene (reference sequence).

The chain couples TRBV6-1 to TRBJ2-5; D not certain. Looked up from germline, CDR1 is MNHNS and CDR2 is SASEGT. This CDR3 has 15 amino acids. Trimming stripped 2 bases from V and 0 bases from J, with 10 bases between. CDR3 amino acids: CASSEFVGHQETQYF. The DNA for the CDR3 is TGTGCCAGCAGTGAATTTGTAGGCCACCAAGAGACCCAGTACTTC.

The chain joins TRBV5-1 to TRBJ2-7; D is unclear. In germline, CDR1 is SGHRS, CDR2 YFSETQ. CDR3 length: 13 residues. Trimming cost V 1 base and J 3 bases, with 8 bases left between them. For the CDR3, the DNA is TGCGCCAGCAGCTTGCTGGGGATCTACGAGCAGTACTTC. Encoded protein: CASSLLGIYEQYF.

The CDR3 spells CAWSEANVLTF. DNA of the CDR3: TGTGCCTGGAGTGAAGCCAACGTCCTGACTTTC. V and J are TRBV30 and TRBJ2-6, with unresolved D. Germline CDR1 GTSNPN, CDR2 SVGIG (reference sequence). Trimming shortened V by 1 base and J by 7 bases, and 2 bases separated the two germline ends. The CDR3 runs 11 residues.

J is TRBJ2-2 and V is TRBV6-5, with D uncertain. CDR3 length: 14 residues. V was cut by 7 bases and J by 3 bases, with 12 bases left in between. Germline V gene sequence: CDR1 MNHEY, CDR2 SVGAGI. The CDR3 spells CASKTNRDTGELFF. DNA for the CDR3: TGTGCCAGCAAGACGAATCGTGACACCGGGGAGCTGTTTTTT.

The V call is TRBV27, the J call TRBJ2-7; D call uncertain. Germline loops: CDR1 MNHEY, CDR2 SMNVEV (reference sequence). V dropped 7 bases and J dropped 3 bases, with 19 bases sitting between them. This CDR3 has 15 amino acids. The CDR3, as DNA: TGTGCCAGCAATCTGGGTGCAGGCGATTTCTACGAGCAGTACTTC. Its protein is CASNLGAGDFYEQYF.

J is TRBJ2-7 and V is TRBV3-1 (or the pseudogene TRBV3-2); D gene uncertain. Trimming took off 1 base at V and 0 bases at J, with 10 bases between the two ends. Germline-derived CDR1 and CDR2 are LGHDT and YNNKEL (reference sequence). This CDR3 has 15 amino acids. CDR3 amino acids: CASSQGDKSSYEQYF. The CDR3 region has the DNA TGTGCCAGCAGCCAAGGGGATAAGAGCTCCTACGAGCAGTACTTC.

The chain has TRBV9 and TRBJ2-5; weak D call: TRBD2 (5 bases). There are 16 residues in the CDR3. Trimming removed 0 bases from V and 2 bases from J, with 14 bases in between. The germline V gene encodes CDR1 SGDLS and CDR2 YYNGEE. CDR3 sequence reads: CASSVGLTEGQETQYF. CDR3 bases: TGTGCCAGCAGCGTAGGGCTCACAGAGGGACAAGAGACCCAGTACTTC.

J is TRBJ1-6 and V is TRBV5-1, with 8 bases matching TRBD1. The CDR3 spans 16 residues. From germline, CDR1 is SGHRS and CDR2 YFSETQ. With V trimmed by 0 bases and J by 5 bases, 4 bases remained unmatched. Here the CDR3 DNA reads TGCGCCAGCAGCTTGGGACAGGGGAATAATAATTCACCCCTCCACTTT. The encoded protein is CASSLGQGNNNSPLHF.

The chain employs TRBV12-3 or TRBV12-4 and TRBJ1-1, with D unclear. The V and J ends lost 3 bases and 1 base respectively, with 6 bases between them. The CDR3 totals 13 residues. This chain's CDR3 is CASSFDWNTEAFF. For the CDR3, the DNA is TGTGCCAGCAGTTTTGATTGGAACACTGAAGCTTTCTTT.

V gene TRBV11-1 combines with J gene TRBJ2-7, with a tentative D call TRBD2 (5 bases). The V gene lost 2 bases and the J gene lost 7 bases, with 12 bases spanning the gap. The CDR3 loop spans 13 amino acids. Germline CDR1 and CDR2: SGHAT and FQDESV (reference sequence). The CDR3 is CASSLTHPGEQYF. The DNA of the CDR3 is TGTGCCAGCAGCTTAACACATCCGGGGGAGCAGTACTTC. The full variable domain, rest sourced from reference TRBV11-1 and TRBJ2-7, is EAEVAQSPRYKITEKSQAVAFWCDPISGHATLYWYRQILGQGPELLVQFQDESVVDDSQLPKDRFSAERLKGVDSTLKIQPAELGDSAMYLCASSLTHPGEQYFGPGTRLTVT.

This sequence joins TRBV29-1 and TRBJ2-3, with D unresolved. The CDR3 runs 12 residues. Germline assignment: CDR1 SQVTM and CDR2 ANQGSEA. Trimming took off 8 bases at V and 6 bases at J, with 15 bases between the two ends. CDR3 protein: CSTPSMTDTQYF. In nucleotides, the CDR3 is TGCAGCACCCCCTCCATGACTGATACGCAGTATTTT.

The CDR3 reads CASSEEYRAGQPQHF. In nucleotides, the CDR3 is TGTGCCAGCAGTGAAGAATACAGGGCAGGACAGCCCCAGCATTTT. The rearrangement links TRBV6-1 to TRBJ1-5; a weak D match, TRBD1 (6 bases). The ends were cut back, 1 base at V and 7 bases at J, with 14 bases in the middle. This CDR3 contains 15 residues. Germline values: CDR1 MNHNS, CDR2 SASEGT.

V gene TRBV7-9 combines with J gene TRBJ1-4; 11 nucleotides agree with TRBD1. This CDR3 spans 15 amino acids. Per germline, CDR1 SEHNR and CDR2 FQNEAQ (reference sequence). The V segment lost 5 bases and the J segment 6 bases; nucleotides outside the gene matches: 5. CDR3 in amino acids: CASSRRTGGYEKLFF. In DNA, the CDR3 is TGTGCCAGCAGCAGAAGGACAGGGGGCTATGAAAAACTGTTTTTT.

The chain uses TRBV19 and TRBJ1-6; perhaps TRBD1 as D (6 bases). Trimming removed 7 bases at V and 7 bases at J, with 11 bases between. Germline CDR1 reads LNHDA; CDR2 reads SQIVND (reference sequence). CDR3 length equals 13 residues. CDR3 residues: CASMGAINSPLHF. CDR3 bases: TGTGCCAGTATGGGGGCAATAAATTCACCCCTCCACTTT. The variable domain in full, completed from reference TRBV19 and TRBJ1-6, reads DGGITQSPKYLFRKEGQNVTLSCEQNLNHDAMYWYRQDPGQGLRLIYYSQIVNDFQKGDIAEGYSVSREKKESFPLTVTSAQKNPTAFYLCASMGAINSPLHFGNGTRLTVT.